The 9 T cell receptor beta chains below were found in one sample sequenced in a study of blood T cell repertoires in COVID-19. TCRdb's copy holds only in-frame clones and misses some; the assay was immunoSEQ multiplex PCR. This repertoire shows just over 300,000 clones, about nine tenths found once; its top ten account for about 4.1%. Sequenced: PBMCs or T cells enriched from blood (not recorded which). The receptors were sampled from a man aged 25 to 45 who had recovered from COVID-19.

The chain employs TRBV7-2 and TRBJ2-7; D unclear. V was shortened by 5 bases and J by 7 bases, with 9 bases between the two germline ends. The CDR3 is 11 amino acids. Germline CDR1 reads SGHTA; CDR2 reads FQGNSA. The DNA for the CDR3 is TGTGCCAGCAGCGCACGGTGGGAGCAGTACTTC. Translating it yields CASSARWEQYF. The variable domain in full, completed from reference TRBV7-2 and TRBJ2-7, reads GAGVSQSPSNKVTEKGKDVELRCDPISGHTALYWYRQSLGQGLEFLIYFQGNSAPDKSGLPSDRFSAERTGGSVSTLTIQRTQQEDSAVYLCASSARWEQYFGPGTRLTVT.

This chain links TRBV27 with TRBJ2-3, with 11 bases fitting TRBD2. After removal of 6 bases from V and 3 bases from J, the junction contained 8 bases not matched to a gene. The CDR3 extends over 16 amino acids. Germline CDR1 and CDR2: MNHEY and SMNVEV (reference sequence). The CDR3 here is CASSPHLAGGTDTQYF. CDR3 DNA: TGTGCCAGCAGCCCCCACCTAGCGGGAGGAACAGATACGCAGTATTTT.

This chain uses TRBV6-5 with TRBJ1-2, with a possible D match to TRBD1 (5 bases). This CDR3 region has 12 residues. Germline CDR1 is MNHEY and CDR2 is SVGAGI. V was cut by 8 bases and J by 7 bases, with 14 bases left in between. The CDR3 DNA reads TGTGCCAGCCAAGGGGTTCTGGCTGGCTACACCTTC. It specifies CASQGVLAGYTF.

The rearrangement joins TRBV19 to TRBJ1-3, with D hard to call. The germline V gene has CDR1 LNHDA and CDR2 SQIVND (reference sequence). The germline V and J ends were trimmed by 7 bases and 0 bases, with 13 bases remaining between them. The CDR3 extends over 15 amino acids. The DNA of the CDR3 is TGTGCCAGTAATGTCGGAGCCCTCTCTGGAAACACCATATATTTT. It yields the protein CASNVGALSGNTIYF.

CDR3 DNA: TGTGCCAGCAGCCGGGGACAGCGGCCTGCTGAAGCTTTCTTT. This translates into CASSRGQRPAEAFF. The V gene is TRBV3-1 (or the pseudogene TRBV3-2), the J gene TRBJ1-1; TRBD1 agrees at 7 bases. The CDR3 is 14 residues long. The J segment lost 6 bases and the V segment lost 4 bases, leaving 8 bases of the junction unmatched. CDR1 and CDR2 from the germline V gene are LGHDT and YNNKEL (reference sequence).

This CDR3 is CATRLDPGGLARYEQYF. The CDR3 DNA reads as TGTGCCACCAGACTCGACCCCGGGGGACTAGCGCGCTACGAGCAGTACTTC. V gene TRBV24-1 combines with J gene TRBJ2-7; 10 nucleotides line up with TRBD2. J lost 3 bases, V lost 7 bases, and 14 bases had no gene match. Germline lookup yields CDR1 KGHDR and CDR2 SFDVKD. The CDR3 is 17 amino acids.

V gene TRBV30 combines with J gene TRBJ1-2; 7 bases map to TRBD1. The CDR3 sequence is 13 residues long. The J segment lost 6 bases and the V segment lost 3 bases, leaving 7 bases of the junction unmatched. Germline V gene data show CDR1 as GTSNPN and CDR2 as SVGIG (reference sequence). CDR3 sequence (DNA): TGTGCCTGGAGCCCACGACAGGGTCATGGCTACACCTTC. Translation: CAWSPRQGHGYTF. The complete variable domain, with remaining parts taken from reference TRBV30 and TRBJ1-2, reads SQTIHQWPATLVQPVGSPLSLECTVEGTSNPNLYWYRQAAGRGLQLLFYSVGIGQISSEVPQNLSASRPQDRQFILSSKKLLLSDSGFYLCAWSPRQGHGYTFGSGTRLTVV.

The V call is TRBV2, the J call TRBJ1-4, with 7 bases fitting TRBD1. The CDR3 has 14 residues. V was clipped by 8 bases and J by 8 bases; unmatched bases: 11. Looked up from germline, CDR1 is SNHLY and CDR2 is FYNNEI. CDR3 loop: CASGTGAQGEKLFF. CDR3 DNA sequence: TGTGCCAGCGGAACAGGGGCGCAAGGGGAAAAACTGTTTTTT. Variable domain in full (rest from reference TRBV2 and TRBJ1-4): EPEVTQTPSHQVTQMGQEVILRCVPISNHLYFYWYRQILGQKVEFLVSFYNNEISEKSEIFDDQFSVERPDGSNFTLKIRSTKLEDSAMYFCASGTGAQGEKLFFGSGTQLSVL.

This clone occurred once. The chain uses TRBV6-5 and TRBJ2-3; D may be TRBD1 (6 bases). The CDR3 spans 15 residues. Germline V CDR1 and CDR2: MNHEY, SVGAGI. V lost 5 bases and J lost 3, with 15 bases in between. CDR3 residues: CASSPTPRGTDTQYF. In DNA, the CDR3 is TGTGCCAGCAGTCCGACCCCGAGGGGGACAGATACGCAGTATTTT.